This TCR beta chain was documented in a study of CXCR3-negative and CXCR3-positive naive CD8 T cells. Study-level points and caveats: For naive cells, CXCR3-negative and CXCR3-positive subsets had similar TRBV-TRBJ usage; for memory cells, usage differed. Diversity in memory CD8+ cells fell much lower than the comparably high levels seen in both naive subsets. CXCR3-expressing naive cells carried TRB CDR3s more hydrophobic than those of CXCR3-negative naive cells.

The length of the CDR3 is 14 residues. Concerning this clonotype: Its antigen is unidentified.

It was by 5' RACE with UMI labels that the TRB cDNA libraries were prepared. From the 5' RACE reads, TCRdb lists one entry per CDR3 protein and no DNA. The sample holds about 50,000 distinct CDR3 sequences. This sequence joins TRBV12-3 or TRBV12-4 and TRBJ2-2; absent DNA, TCRdb's TRBD2 call cannot be checked. The receptor was derived from a human donor in good health. Some clones in this sample may be carry-over from other donors' samples. Sample: naive CXCR3+ CD8+ T cells from blood. The subset was: CD45RO-CCR7+CD27+CD95- naive CD8+ T cells expressing CXCR3 (TNR3+). The CDR3 sequence is CASSPTSASGELFF.